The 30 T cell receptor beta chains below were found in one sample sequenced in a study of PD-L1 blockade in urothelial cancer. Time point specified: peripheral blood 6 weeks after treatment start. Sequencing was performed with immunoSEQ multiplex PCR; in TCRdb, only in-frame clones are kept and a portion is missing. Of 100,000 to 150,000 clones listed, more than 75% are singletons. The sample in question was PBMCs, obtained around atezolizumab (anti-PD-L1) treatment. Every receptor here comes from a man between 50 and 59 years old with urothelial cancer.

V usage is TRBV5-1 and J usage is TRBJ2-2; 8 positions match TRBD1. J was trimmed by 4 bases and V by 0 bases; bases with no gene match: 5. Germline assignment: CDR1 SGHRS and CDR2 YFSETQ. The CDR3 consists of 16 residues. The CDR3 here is CASSLAQGAGTGELFF. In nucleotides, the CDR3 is TGCGCCAGCAGCTTGGCCCAGGGGGCCGGCACCGGGGAGCTGTTTTTT.

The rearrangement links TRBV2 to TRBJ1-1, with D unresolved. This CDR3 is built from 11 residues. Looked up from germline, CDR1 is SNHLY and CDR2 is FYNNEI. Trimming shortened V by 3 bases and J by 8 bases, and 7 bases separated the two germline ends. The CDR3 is CASSDYGEAFF. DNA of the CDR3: TGTGCCAGCAGTGATTATGGCGAAGCTTTCTTT.

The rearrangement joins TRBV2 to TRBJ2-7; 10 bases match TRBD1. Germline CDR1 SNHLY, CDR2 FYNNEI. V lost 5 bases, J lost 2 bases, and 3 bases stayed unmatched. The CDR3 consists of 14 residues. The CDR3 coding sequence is TGTGCCAGCAGTTCCGGGACAGGGGCCTACGAGCAGTACTTC. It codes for CASSSGTGAYEQYF.

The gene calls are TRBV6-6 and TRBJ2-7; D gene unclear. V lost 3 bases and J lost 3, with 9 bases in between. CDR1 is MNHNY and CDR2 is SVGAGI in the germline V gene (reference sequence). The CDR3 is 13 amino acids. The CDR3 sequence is CASSYEQNYEQYF. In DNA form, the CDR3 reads TGTGCCAGCAGTTATGAGCAAAACTACGAGCAGTACTTC.

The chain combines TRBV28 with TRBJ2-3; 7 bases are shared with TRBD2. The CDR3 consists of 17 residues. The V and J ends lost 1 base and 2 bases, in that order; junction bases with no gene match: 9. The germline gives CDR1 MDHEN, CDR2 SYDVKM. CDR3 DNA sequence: TGTGCCAGCAGTTTATCCTACGGAGCGGGATCCACAGATACGCAGTATTTT. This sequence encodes CASSLSYGAGSTDTQYF.

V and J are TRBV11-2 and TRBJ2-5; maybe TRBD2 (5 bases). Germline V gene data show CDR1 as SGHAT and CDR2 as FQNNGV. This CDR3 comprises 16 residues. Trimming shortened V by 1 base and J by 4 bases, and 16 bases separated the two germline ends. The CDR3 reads CASSLVALVIGETQYF. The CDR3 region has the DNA TGTGCCAGCAGCTTAGTAGCGCTGGTAATTGGAGAGACCCAGTACTTC.

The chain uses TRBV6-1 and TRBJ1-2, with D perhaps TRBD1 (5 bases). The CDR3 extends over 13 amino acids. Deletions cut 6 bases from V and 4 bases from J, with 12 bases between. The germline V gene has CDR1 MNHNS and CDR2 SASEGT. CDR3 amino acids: CASRKTDSYGYTF. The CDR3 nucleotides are TGTGCCAGCAGAAAGACCGACAGCTATGGCTACACCTTC.

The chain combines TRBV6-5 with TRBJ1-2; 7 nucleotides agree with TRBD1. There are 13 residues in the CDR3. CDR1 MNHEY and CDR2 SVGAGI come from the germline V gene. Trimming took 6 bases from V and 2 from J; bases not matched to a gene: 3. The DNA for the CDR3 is TGTGCCAGCAGAACACAGGGGAACTATGGCTACACCTTC. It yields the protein CASRTQGNYGYTF.

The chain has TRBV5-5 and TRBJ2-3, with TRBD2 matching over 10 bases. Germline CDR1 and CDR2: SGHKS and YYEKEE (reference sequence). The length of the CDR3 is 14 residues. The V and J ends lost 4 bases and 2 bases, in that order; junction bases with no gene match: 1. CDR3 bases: TGTGCCAGCAGCGGACTAGCGGTCACAGATACGCAGTATTTT. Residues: CASSGLAVTDTQYF.

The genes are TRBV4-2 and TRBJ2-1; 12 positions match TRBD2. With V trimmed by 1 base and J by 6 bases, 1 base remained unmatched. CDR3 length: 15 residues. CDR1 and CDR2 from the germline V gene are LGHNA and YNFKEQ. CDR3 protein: CASSQVTSGSNEQFF. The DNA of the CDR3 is TGTGCCAGCAGCCAAGTGACTAGCGGGAGCAATGAGCAGTTCTTC.

This CDR3 is CASSPRSGRRVDEQFF. DNA of the CDR3: TGTGCCAGCAGCCCGAGAAGCGGGAGAAGGGTGGATGAGCAGTTCTTC. The V call is TRBV14, the J call TRBJ2-1; 8 nucleotides agree with TRBD2. Looked up from germline, CDR1 is SGHDN and CDR2 is FVKESK. V shed 4 bases, J shed 8 bases, and the junction held 13 bases outside the gene matches. The CDR3 has 16 residues.

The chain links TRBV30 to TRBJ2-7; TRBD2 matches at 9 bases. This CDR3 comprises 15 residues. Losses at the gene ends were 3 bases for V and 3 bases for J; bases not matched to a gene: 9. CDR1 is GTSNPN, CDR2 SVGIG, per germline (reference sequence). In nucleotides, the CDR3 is TGTGCCTGGAGACGAGCGGGAGGCCTTATCTACGAGCAGTACTTC. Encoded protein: CAWRRAGGLIYEQYF.

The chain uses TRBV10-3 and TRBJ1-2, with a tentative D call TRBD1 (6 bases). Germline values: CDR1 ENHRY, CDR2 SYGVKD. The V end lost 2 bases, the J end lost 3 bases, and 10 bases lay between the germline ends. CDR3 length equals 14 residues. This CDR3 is CAISERGHDYGYTF. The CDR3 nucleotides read TGTGCCATCAGTGAGCGGGGACACGACTATGGCTACACCTTC.

As DNA, the CDR3 is TGTGCCAGCAGCCCGACAGGAAGTGGAGAGACCCAGTACTTC. This codes for CASSPTGSGETQYF. The V and J genes are TRBV7-3 and TRBJ2-5; the D gene is possibly TRBD1 (6 bases). The V end was cut by 5 bases, the J end by 4 bases, with 14 bases between. This CDR3 contains 14 residues. Per the germline V gene, CDR1 is SGHTA and CDR2 is FQGTGA.

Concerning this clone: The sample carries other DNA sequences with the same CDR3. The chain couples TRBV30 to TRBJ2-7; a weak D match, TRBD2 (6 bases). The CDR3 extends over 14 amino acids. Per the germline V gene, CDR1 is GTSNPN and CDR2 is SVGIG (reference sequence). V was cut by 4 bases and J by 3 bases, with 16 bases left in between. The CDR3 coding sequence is TGTGCCTGGATGGGGGGTTATGCTGACTACGAGCAGTACTTC. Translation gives CAWMGGYADYEQYF.

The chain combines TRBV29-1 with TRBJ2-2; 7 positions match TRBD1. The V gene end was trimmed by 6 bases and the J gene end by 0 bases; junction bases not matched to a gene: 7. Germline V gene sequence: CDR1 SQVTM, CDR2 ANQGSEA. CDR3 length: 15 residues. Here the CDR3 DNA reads TGCAGCGTCCGCTCGGGACAGTCGAACACCGGGGAGCTGTTTTTT. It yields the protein CSVRSGQSNTGELFF.

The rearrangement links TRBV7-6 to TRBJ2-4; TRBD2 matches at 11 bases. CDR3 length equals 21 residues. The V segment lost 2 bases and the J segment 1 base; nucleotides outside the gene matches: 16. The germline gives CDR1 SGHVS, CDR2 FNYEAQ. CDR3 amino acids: CASSLRQGLAGGPWAKNIQYF. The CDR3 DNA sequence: TGTGCCAGCAGCTTACGACAGGGTTTAGCGGGAGGGCCGTGGGCCAAAAACATTCAGTACTTC.

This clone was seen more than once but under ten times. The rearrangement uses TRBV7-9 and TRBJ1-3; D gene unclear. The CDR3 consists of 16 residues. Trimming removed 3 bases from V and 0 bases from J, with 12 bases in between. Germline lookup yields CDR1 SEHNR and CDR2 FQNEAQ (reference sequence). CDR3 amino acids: CASSFPNLGSGNTIYF. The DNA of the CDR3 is TGTGCCAGCAGCTTTCCAAACCTAGGCTCTGGAAACACCATATATTTT.

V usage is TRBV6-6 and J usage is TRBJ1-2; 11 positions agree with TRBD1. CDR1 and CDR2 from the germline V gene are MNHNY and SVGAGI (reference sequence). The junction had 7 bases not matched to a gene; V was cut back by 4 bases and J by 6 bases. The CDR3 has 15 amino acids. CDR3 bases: TGTGCCAGCAGTTCCCTTGGACAGGGGGCCGATGGCTACACCTTC. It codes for CASSSLGQGADGYTF.

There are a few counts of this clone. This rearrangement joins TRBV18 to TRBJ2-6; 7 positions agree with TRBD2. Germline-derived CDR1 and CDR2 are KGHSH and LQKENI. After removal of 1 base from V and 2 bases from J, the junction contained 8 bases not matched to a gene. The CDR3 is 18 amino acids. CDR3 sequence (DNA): TGTGCCAGCTCACCACTCCCAAACCGGGGGGCTGGGGCCAACGTCCTGACTTTC. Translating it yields CASSPLPNRGAGANVLTF.

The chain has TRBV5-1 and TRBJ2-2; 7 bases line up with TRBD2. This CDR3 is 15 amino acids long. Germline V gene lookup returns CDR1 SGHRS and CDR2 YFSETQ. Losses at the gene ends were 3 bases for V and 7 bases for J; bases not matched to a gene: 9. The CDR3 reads CASSSEAGAGGELFF. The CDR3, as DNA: TGCGCCAGCAGCTCTGAGGCGGGAGCAGGCGGGGAGCTGTTTTTT. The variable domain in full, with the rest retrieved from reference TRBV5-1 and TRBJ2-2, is KAGVTQTPRYLIKTRGQQVTLSCSPISGHRSVSWYQQTPGQGLQFLFEYFSETQRNKGNFPGRFSGRQFSNSRSEMNVSTLELGDSALYLCASSSEAGAGGELFFGEGSRLTVL.

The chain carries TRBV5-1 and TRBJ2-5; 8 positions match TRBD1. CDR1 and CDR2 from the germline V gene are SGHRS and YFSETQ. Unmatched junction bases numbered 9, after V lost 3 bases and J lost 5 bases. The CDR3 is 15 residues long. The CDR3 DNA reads TGCGCCAGCAGCTCCCAACGAACAGGGGGTGAGACCCAGTACTTC. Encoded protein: CASSSQRTGGETQYF.

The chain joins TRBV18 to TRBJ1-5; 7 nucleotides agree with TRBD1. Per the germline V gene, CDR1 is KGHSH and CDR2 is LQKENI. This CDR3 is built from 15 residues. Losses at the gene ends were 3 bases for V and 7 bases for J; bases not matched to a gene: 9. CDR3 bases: TGTGCCAGCTCACCGGGCCGGACAGGCCTCCAGCCCCAGCATTTT. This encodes CASSPGRTGLQPQHF. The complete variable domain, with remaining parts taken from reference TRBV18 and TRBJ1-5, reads NAGVMQNPRHLVRRRGQEARLRCSPMKGHSHVYWYRQLPEEGLKFMVYLQKENIIDESGMPKERFSAEFPKEGPSILRIQQVVRGDSAAYFCASSPGRTGLQPQHFGDGTRLSIL.

CDR3 in DNA: TGTGCCAGCAGCTTAACAGCGGGAGTTACTGCAGATACGCAGTATTTT. Translation: CASSLTAGVTADTQYF. J is TRBJ2-3 and V is TRBV7-2; 8 nucleotides match TRBD2. Germline trimming cut 2 bases from V and 4 bases from J; bases unmatched to any gene: 8. Germline V lookup: CDR1 SGHTA, CDR2 FQGNSA. CDR3 size: 16 residues.

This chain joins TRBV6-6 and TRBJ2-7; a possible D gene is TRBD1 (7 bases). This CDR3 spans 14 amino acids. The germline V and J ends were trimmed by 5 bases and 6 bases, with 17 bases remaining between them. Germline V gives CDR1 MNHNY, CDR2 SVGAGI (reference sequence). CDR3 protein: CASSATRDSSEQYF. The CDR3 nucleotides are TGTGCCAGCAGTGCAACGCGGGACAGTTCCGAGCAGTACTTC.

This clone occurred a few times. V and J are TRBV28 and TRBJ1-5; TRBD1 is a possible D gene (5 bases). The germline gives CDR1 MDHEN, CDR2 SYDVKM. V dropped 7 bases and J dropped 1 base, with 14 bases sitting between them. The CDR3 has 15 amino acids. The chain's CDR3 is CASTEFRVSNQPQHF. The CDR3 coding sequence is TGTGCCAGCACCGAGTTCAGGGTCAGCAATCAGCCCCAGCATTTT. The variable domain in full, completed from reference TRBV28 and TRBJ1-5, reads DVKVTQSSRYLVKRTGEKVFLECVQDMDHENMFWYRQDPGLGLRLIYFSYDVKMKEKGDIPEGYSVSREKKERFSLILESASTNQTSMYLCASTEFRVSNQPQHFGDGTRLSIL.

The CDR3 bases are TGTGCCAGCAGCGAATTGACAGGAGCCTACGAGCAGTACTTC. Translation gives CASSELTGAYEQYF. V usage is TRBV2 and J usage is TRBJ2-7; possible D gene TRBD1, 6 bases. The V and J ends lost 6 bases and 2 bases respectively, with 14 bases between them. The CDR3 runs 14 residues. CDR1 is SNHLY, CDR2 FYNNEI, per germline.

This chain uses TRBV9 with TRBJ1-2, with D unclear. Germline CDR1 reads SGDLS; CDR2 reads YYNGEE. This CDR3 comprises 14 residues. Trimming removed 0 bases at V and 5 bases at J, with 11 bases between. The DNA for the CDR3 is TGTGCCAGCAGCGTAGGGCAGACACCTTATGGCTACACCTTC. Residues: CASSVGQTPYGYTF.

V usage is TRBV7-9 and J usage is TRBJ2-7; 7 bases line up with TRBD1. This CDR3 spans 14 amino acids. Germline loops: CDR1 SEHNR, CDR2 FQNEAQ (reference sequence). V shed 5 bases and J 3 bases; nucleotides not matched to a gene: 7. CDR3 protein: CASSKGQSGYEQYF. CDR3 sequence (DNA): TGTGCCAGCAGCAAGGGACAGAGCGGCTACGAGCAGTACTTC.

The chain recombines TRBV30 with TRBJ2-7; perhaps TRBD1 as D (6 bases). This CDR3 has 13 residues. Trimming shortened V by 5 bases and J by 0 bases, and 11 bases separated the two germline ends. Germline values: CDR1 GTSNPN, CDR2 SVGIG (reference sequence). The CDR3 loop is CAWDRKPSYEQYF. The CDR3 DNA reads TGTGCCTGGGACAGGAAACCCTCCTACGAGCAGTACTTC.